What follows describes a single T cell receptor beta chain. Generated by immunoSEQ multiplex PCR, the TCRdb table keeps only in-frame clones and is missing some. The data contain roughly 260,000 clones, about 90% of them singletons. This CDR3 comprises 12 residues. The V gene's germline CDR1 is SGHRS and CDR2 YFSETQ. Trimming pared 5 bases from V and 7 bases from J, leaving 12 bases between. These data belong to a study of blood T cell repertoires in COVID-19. Cohorts were assigned according to the clinical history that participants reported. The sequence was collected from a human donor in a cohort exposed to, infected with or recovered from COVID-19 (not recorded which). The donor label of this sample is uncertain. The material sequenced was PBMCs or T cells enriched from blood (not recorded which). The gene calls are TRBV5-1 and TRBJ1-1, with D unresolved. DNA of the CDR3: TGCGCCAGCAGTCGTGACTTGTATGAAGCTTTCTTT. It encodes CASSRDLYEAFF.